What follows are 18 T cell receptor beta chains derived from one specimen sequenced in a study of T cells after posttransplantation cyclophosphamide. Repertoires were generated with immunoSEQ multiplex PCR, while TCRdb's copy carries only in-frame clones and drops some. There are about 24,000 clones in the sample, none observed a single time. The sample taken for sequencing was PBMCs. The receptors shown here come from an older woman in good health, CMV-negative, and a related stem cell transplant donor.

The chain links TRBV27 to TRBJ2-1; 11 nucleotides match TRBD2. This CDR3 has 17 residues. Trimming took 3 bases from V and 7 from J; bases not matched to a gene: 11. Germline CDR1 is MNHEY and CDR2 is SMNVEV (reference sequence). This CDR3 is CASSFGASGGSRNEQFF. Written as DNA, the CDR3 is TGTGCCAGCAGTTTCGGGGCTAGCGGGGGGTCTAGGAATGAGCAGTTCTTC.

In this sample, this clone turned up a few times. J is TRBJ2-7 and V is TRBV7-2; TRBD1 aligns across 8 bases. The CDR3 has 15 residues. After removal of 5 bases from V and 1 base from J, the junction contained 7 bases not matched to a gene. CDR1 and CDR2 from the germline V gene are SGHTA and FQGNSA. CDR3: CASSPGQGRSYEQYF. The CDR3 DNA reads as TGTGCCAGCAGCCCAGGACAGGGAAGGTCCTACGAGCAGTACTTC.

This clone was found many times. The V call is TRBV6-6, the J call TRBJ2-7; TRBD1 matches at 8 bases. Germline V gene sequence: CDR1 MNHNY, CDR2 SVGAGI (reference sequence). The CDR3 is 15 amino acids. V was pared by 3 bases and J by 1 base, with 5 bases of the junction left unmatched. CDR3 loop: CASSYLTGGSYEQYV. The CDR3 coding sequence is TGTGCCAGCAGTTATTTAACAGGGGGATCCTACGAGCAGTACGTC.

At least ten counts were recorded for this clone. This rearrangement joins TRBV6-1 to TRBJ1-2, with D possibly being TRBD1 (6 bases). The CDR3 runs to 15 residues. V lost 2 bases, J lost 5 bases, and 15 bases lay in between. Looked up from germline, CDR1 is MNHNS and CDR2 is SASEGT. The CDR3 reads CASSERWRTAYGYTF. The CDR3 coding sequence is TGTGCCAGCAGTGAAAGGTGGAGGACAGCGTATGGCTACACCTTC.

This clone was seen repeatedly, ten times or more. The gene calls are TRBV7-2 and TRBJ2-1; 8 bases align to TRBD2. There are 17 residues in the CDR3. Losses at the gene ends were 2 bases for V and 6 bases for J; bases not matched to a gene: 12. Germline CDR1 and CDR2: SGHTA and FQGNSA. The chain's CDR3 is CASSLTAGGLLVNEQFF. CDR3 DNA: TGTGCCAGCAGCTTAACGGCGGGAGGCCTCCTAGTCAATGAGCAGTTCTTC.

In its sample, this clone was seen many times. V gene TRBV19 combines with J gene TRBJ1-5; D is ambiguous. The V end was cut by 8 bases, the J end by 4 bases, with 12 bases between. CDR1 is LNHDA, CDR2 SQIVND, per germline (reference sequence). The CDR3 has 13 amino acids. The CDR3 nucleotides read TGTGCCAGTTGCGCGCGGGAAAATCAGCCCCAGCATTTT. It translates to CASCARENQPQHF.

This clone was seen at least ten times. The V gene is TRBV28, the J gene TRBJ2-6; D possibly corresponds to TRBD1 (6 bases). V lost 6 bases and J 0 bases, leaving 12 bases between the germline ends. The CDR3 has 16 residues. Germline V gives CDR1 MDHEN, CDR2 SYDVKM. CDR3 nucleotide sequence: TGTGCCAGCAGCCCAGGGACAACCTCTGGGGCCAACGTCCTGACTTTC. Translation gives CASSPGTTSGANVLTF.

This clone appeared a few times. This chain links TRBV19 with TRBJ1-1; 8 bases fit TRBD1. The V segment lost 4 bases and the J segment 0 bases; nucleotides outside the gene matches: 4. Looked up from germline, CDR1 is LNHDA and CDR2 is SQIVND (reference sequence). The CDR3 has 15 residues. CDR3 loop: CASSSRQGMNTEAFF. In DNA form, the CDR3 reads TGTGCCAGTAGTAGCCGACAGGGGATGAACACTGAAGCTTTCTTT.

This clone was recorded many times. The CDR3 nucleotides are TGTGCCACCCGTCACAGGCCCGGTGAAAAACTGTTTTTT. This translates into CATRHRPGEKLFF. The rearrangement uses TRBV10-3 and TRBJ1-4; perhaps TRBD1 as D (5 bases). Trimming shortened V by 10 bases and J by 7 bases, and 16 bases separated the two germline ends. Germline values: CDR1 ENHRY, CDR2 SYGVKD. The CDR3 extends over 13 amino acids.

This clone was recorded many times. DNA of the CDR3: TGTGCCAGCAGCCTCTTCCGTGGGACAGGGTATGAAAAACTGTTTTTT. This translates into CASSLFRGTGYEKLFF. The chain joins TRBV14 to TRBJ1-4, with 9 bases that match TRBD1. Germline loops: CDR1 SGHDN, CDR2 FVKESK. V shed 4 bases, J shed 6 bases, and the junction held 9 bases outside the gene matches. There are 16 residues in the CDR3.

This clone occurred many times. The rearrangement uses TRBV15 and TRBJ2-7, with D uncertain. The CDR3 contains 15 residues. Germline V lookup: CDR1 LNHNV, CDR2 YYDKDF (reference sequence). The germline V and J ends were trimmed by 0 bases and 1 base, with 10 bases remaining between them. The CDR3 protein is CATSRDIGGSYEQYV. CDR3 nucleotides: TGTGCCACCAGCAGAGATATTGGCGGTTCCTACGAGCAGTACGTC.

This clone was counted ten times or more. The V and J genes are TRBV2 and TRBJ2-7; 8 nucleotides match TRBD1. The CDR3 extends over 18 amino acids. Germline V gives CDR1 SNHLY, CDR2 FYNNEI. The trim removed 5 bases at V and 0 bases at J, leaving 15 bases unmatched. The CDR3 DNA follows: TGTGCCAGCAGTACCGGGGCAGGGGGCGGGATCCTCTCCTACGAGCAGTACGTC. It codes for CASSTGAGGGILSYEQYV.

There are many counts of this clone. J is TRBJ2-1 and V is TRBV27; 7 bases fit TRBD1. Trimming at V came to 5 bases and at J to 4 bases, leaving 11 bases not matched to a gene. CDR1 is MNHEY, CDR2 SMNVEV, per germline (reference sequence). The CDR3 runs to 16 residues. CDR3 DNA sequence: TGTGCCAGCAGTCCTAGTTCAGGGGGTGATTACAATGAGCAGTTCTTC. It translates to CASSPSSGGDYNEQFF.

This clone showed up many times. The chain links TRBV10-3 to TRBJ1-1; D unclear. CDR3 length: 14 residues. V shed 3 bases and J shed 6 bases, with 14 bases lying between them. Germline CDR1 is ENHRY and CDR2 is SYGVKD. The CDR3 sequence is CAISEAGRRAEAFF. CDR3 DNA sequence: TGTGCCATCAGTGAAGCGGGAAGGCGCGCTGAAGCTTTCTTT.

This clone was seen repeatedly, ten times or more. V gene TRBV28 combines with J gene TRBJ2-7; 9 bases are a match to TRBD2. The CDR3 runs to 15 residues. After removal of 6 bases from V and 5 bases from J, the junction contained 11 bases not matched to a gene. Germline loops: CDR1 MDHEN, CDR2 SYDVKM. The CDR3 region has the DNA TGTGCCAGCAGCCTCCCAAGTAGCGGGAGCCACGAGCAGTACTTC. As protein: CASSLPSSGSHEQYF.

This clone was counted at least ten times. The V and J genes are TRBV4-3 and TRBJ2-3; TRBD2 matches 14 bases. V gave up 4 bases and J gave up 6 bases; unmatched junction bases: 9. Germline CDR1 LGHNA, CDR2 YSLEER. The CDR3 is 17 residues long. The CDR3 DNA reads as TGCGCCAGCAGCCTCGAACCGGGACTAGCGGGAGAGGATACGCAGTATTTT. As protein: CASSLEPGLAGEDTQYF.

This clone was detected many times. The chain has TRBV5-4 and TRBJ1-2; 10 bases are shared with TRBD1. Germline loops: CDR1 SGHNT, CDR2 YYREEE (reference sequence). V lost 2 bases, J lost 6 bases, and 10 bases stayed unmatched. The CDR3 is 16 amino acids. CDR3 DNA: TGTGCCAGCAGCTTTACCGTGACAGGGGGCGCCGATGGCTACACCTTC. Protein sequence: CASSFTVTGGADGYTF.

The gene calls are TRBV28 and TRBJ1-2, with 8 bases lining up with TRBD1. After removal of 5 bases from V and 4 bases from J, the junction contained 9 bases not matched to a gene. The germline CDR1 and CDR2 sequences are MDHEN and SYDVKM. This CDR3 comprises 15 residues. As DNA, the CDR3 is TGTGCCAGCAGTCCCCCCTCAGGGGGCATCTATGGCTACACCTTC. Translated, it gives CASSPPSGGIYGYTF.